The 9 T cell receptor beta chains in this list originate from one sample, sequenced in a study of CD8 T cells in Susac syndrome. Reverse transcription of 0.5 to 1 ug RNA was performed with random hexamers. One entry per CDR3 protein results from TCRdb running MiXCR on the immunoSEQ multiplex PCR reads. The data show fewer than 200,000 distinct CDR3 sequences, 94% seen once. The sequenced sample consisted of CD4+ T cells from PBMCs. The receptor source for this set is a human donor with Susac syndrome.

This chain links TRBV20-1 with TRBJ2-7; a possible D gene is TRBD1 (6 bases). Germline CDR1 DFQATT, CDR2 SNEGSKA (reference sequence). Trimming removed 5 bases from V and 2 bases from J, with 16 bases in between. The CDR3 totals 14 residues. CDR3 sequence reads: CSAYQRGQTYEQYF. The CDR3 DNA follows: TGCAGTGCTTACCAGCGCGGACAGACCTACGAGCAGTACTTC.

The chain carries TRBV9 and TRBJ1-1; a possible D gene is TRBD1 (5 bases). The V gene lost 1 base and the J gene lost 5 bases, with 6 bases spanning the gap. Germline-derived CDR1 and CDR2 are SGDLS and YYNGEE. The CDR3 has 12 amino acids. The DNA of the CDR3 is TGTGCCAGCAGCGTACAGGGTACTGAAGCTTTCTTT. This sequence encodes CASSVQGTEAFF.

This sequence joins TRBV30 and TRBJ1-5; TRBD1 is a possible D gene (5 bases). The CDR3 is made up of 14 amino acids. Germline lookup yields CDR1 GTSNPN and CDR2 SVGIG (reference sequence). V was clipped by 2 bases and J by 3 bases, with 11 bases between them. CDR3 protein: CAWSMAGSNQPQHF. The CDR3 nucleotides are TGTGCCTGGAGTATGGCAGGGTCCAATCAGCCCCAGCATTTT.

The rearrangement joins TRBV18 to TRBJ1-3; 8 nucleotides match TRBD1. V lost 4 bases, J lost 8 bases, and 10 bases stayed unmatched. Germline loops: CDR1 KGHSH, CDR2 LQKENI. This CDR3 has 15 residues. DNA of the CDR3: TGTGCCAGCTCACGCGCGCCTCAGGGGGCTGACACCATATATTTT. Its protein product is CASSRAPQGADTIYF.

This chain joins TRBV7-9 and TRBJ2-7; D possibly matches TRBD1 or TRBD2 (5 bases each). The V and J ends lost 1 base and 1 base respectively, with 8 bases between them. Germline V CDR1 and CDR2: SEHNR, FQNEAQ (reference sequence). This CDR3 has 14 residues. CDR3 in amino acids: CASSLEGPSYEQYF. CDR3 coding DNA: TGTGCCAGCAGCTTAGAGGGACCTTCCTACGAGCAGTACTTC.

This clonotype appeared once. This chain joins TRBV13 and TRBJ1-6; 7 nucleotides agree with TRBD1. This CDR3 is built from 16 residues. V shed 7 bases, J shed 8 bases, and the junction held 14 bases outside the gene matches. Germline values: CDR1 PRHDT, CDR2 FYEKMQ (reference sequence). The CDR3 DNA is TGTGCCAGCACCCCGGGACCCGGGACAGAAGATTCACCCCTCCACTTT. Translated: CASTPGPGTEDSPLHF.

This chain joins TRBV4-1 and TRBJ2-5, with TRBD2 matching 14 bases. This CDR3 is 18 amino acids long. The germline V gene has CDR1 MGHRA and CDR2 YSYEKL. V shed 4 bases, J shed 2 bases, and the junction held 9 bases outside the gene matches. CDR3 sequence reads: CASSPTSGGAIGQETQYF. CDR3 in DNA: TGCGCCAGCAGCCCGACTAGCGGGGGGGCGATCGGACAAGAGACCCAGTACTTC.

This clonotype has only a few counts. The V and J genes are TRBV6-6 and TRBJ2-5, with 10 bases that match TRBD2. This CDR3 has 15 amino acids. The trim removed 5 bases at V and 0 bases at J, leaving 3 bases unmatched. The germline gives CDR1 MNHNY, CDR2 SVGAGI (reference sequence). This CDR3 is CASSPSGGHQETQYF. Written as DNA, the CDR3 is TGTGCCAGCAGTCCTAGCGGGGGTCACCAAGAGACCCAGTACTTC.

In nucleotides, the CDR3 is TGCAGTGCTAGAGATTTGGACAGGGGGGACACTGAAGCTTTCTTT. It translates to CSARDLDRGDTEAFF. The V call is TRBV20-1, the J call TRBJ1-1; TRBD1 agrees at 10 bases. The CDR3 sequence is 15 residues long. In germline, CDR1 is DFQATT, CDR2 SNEGSKA (reference sequence). V lost 0 bases to trimming and J lost 3 bases; unmatched junction nucleotides: 4.